Below are 29 T cell receptor beta chains sequenced from a single sample in a study of cytomegalovirus exposure and HLA in healthy donors. The PCR ran on 60 Vbeta and 13 Jbeta primers. Data came from immunoSEQ multiplex PCR; TCRdb stores just in-frame clones and leaves some out. Of about 150,000 clones listed, about 60% are singletons. The specimen was PBMCs. These receptors were taken from a woman aged 60-75 years in good health and CMV-seropositive.

The CDR3 protein is CASSKTGGTAEAFF. CDR3 nucleotide sequence: TGCGCCAGCAGCAAGACAGGGGGCACCGCTGAAGCTTTCTTT. The chain employs TRBV5-1 and TRBJ1-1; 10 bases agree with TRBD1. V gave up 4 bases and J gave up 6 bases; unmatched junction bases: 6. This CDR3 is 14 amino acids long. Germline V gives CDR1 SGHRS, CDR2 YFSETQ.

The gene calls are TRBV9 and TRBJ2-7, with 9 bases aligning to TRBD2. The CDR3 runs to 17 residues. The junction had 8 bases not matched to a gene; V was cut back by 0 bases and J by 1 base. Germline V lookup: CDR1 SGDLS, CDR2 YYNGEE. This CDR3 reads CASSVGGAAGGSYEQYF. CDR3 bases: TGTGCCAGCAGCGTAGGAGGAGCGGCGGGAGGGTCCTACGAGCAGTACTTC.

In this sample, this clone turned up once. A junction boundary mismatches the germline segment, possibly from a read error. The same CDR3 can be traced to other DNA sequences in this sample. This chain connects TRBV5-1 to TRBJ1-4, with 7 nucleotides matching TRBD1. The CDR3 length is 15 residues. The germline gives CDR1 SGHRS, CDR2 YFSETQ. The CDR3 bases are TGCGCCAGCAGCTCTTGGACAGGTTCGAGGGAAAAGCTGTTTTTT. Its translation: CASSSWTGSREKLFF.

This clone has a handful of counts. This rearrangement joins TRBV11-1 to TRBJ2-5; no reliable D call. This CDR3 has 11 amino acids. The germline V and J ends were trimmed by 5 bases and 10 bases, with 11 bases remaining between them. Looked up from germline, CDR1 is SGHAT and CDR2 is FQDESV (reference sequence). The DNA for the CDR3 is TGTGCCAGCAGCATTGGCCCGATCCAGTACTTC. It is translated as CASSIGPIQYF.

This clone was detected only a few times. The chain is built from TRBV11-2 and TRBJ1-1; D is ambiguous. Germline V CDR1 and CDR2: SGHAT, FQNNGV. Trimming stripped 4 bases from V and 3 bases from J, with 9 bases between. The CDR3 contains 13 residues. For the CDR3, the DNA is TGTGCCAGCAGCTACCTCGGGGACACTGAAGCTTTCTTT. It specifies CASSYLGDTEAFF. Drawing the rest from reference TRBV11-2 and TRBJ1-1, the complete variable domain is EAGVAQSPRYKIIEKRQSVAFWCNPISGHATLYWYQQILGQGPKLLIQFQNNGVVDDSQLPKDRFSAERLKGVDSTLKIQPAKLEDSAVYLCASSYLGDTEAFFGQGTRLTVV.

Remarks on this clone: In the same sample, other DNA sequences code for this CDR3. The gene calls are TRBV9 and TRBJ2-1, with 7 nucleotides matching TRBD2. This CDR3 spans 15 amino acids. J was trimmed by 1 base and V by 2 bases; bases with no gene match: 3. CDR1 is SGDLS, CDR2 YYNGEE, per germline. The CDR3 protein is CASSVGGGSYNEQFF. The CDR3 bases are TGTGCCAGCAGCGTCGGGGGAGGGTCCTACAATGAGCAGTTCTTC.

The gene calls are TRBV21-1 and TRBJ2-1; TRBD2 was called by the table and not checked on the DNA. TRBV21-1 counts as a pseudogene. This CDR3 spans 20 amino acids. The CDR3 coding sequence is TGTGCCAGCAGCAAAGGCTCCGGGACTAGCGGAAAGACTTCCTACAATGAGCAGTTCTTC. The encoded protein is CASSKGSGTSGKTSYNEQFF.

The genes are TRBV14 and TRBJ1-2; TRBD1 matches at 7 bases. The CDR3 consists of 14 residues. Germline lookup yields CDR1 SGHDN and CDR2 FVKESK. The junction had 3 bases not matched to a gene; V was cut back by 2 bases and J by 3 bases. Here the CDR3 DNA reads TGTGCCAGCAGCCAAAACCAGGGGGACTATGGCTACACCTTC. Amino acids: CASSQNQGDYGYTF.

The genes are TRBV5-1 and TRBJ2-5; 9 bases fit TRBD1. The J call may be mistaken, given a closer DNA end match to TRBJ2-7. CDR3 size: 16 residues. Germline loops: CDR1 SGHRS, CDR2 YFSETQ. The CDR3 reads CASSRDTGGASYEQYF. CDR3 nucleotide sequence: TGCGCCAGCAGCCGGGATACAGGGGGCGCGTCCTACGAGCAGTACTTC.

This chain links TRBV30 with TRBJ1-2, with 10 bases identical to TRBD1. The CDR3 spans 14 residues. With V trimmed by 4 bases and J by 4 bases, 6 bases remained unmatched. Germline CDR1 and CDR2: GTSNPN and SVGIG (reference sequence). The CDR3 is CAWTWDRGGYGYTF. As DNA, the CDR3 is TGTGCCTGGACCTGGGACAGGGGTGGCTATGGCTACACCTTC.

The V call is TRBV5-1, the J call TRBJ2-3; D is unresolved. The CDR3 has 13 residues. Trimming stripped 2 bases from V and 4 bases from J, with 8 bases between. CDR1 is SGHRS and CDR2 is YFSETQ in the germline V gene. CDR3 residues: CASSLSVPDTQYF. CDR3 nucleotides: TGCGCCAGCAGCTTAAGCGTGCCAGATACGCAGTATTTT.

This clone was detected once. The chain's CDR3 is CASSFPGRLAGPPTGELFF. Written as DNA, the CDR3 is TGTGCCAGCAGCTTCCCAGGGAGGCTAGCGGGCCCCCCCACCGGGGAGCTGTTTTTT. This sequence joins TRBV7-9 and TRBJ2-2, with TRBD2 matching over 8 bases. Germline V gene sequence: CDR1 SEHNR, CDR2 FQNEAQ (reference sequence). This CDR3 comprises 19 residues. V was clipped by 3 bases and J by 4 bases; unmatched bases: 16.

In this sample, this clone turned up a few times. The J gene is TRBJ2-7, the V gene TRBV2; 9 bases fit TRBD2. Germline trimming cut 7 bases from V and 0 bases from J; bases unmatched to any gene: 7. CDR3 length: 15 amino acids. CDR1 is SNHLY and CDR2 is FYNNEI in the germline V gene. CDR3 protein: CASTRRGGSSYEQYF. The DNA of the CDR3 is TGTGCCAGCACCCGGCGGGGGGGTAGCTCCTACGAGCAGTACTTC.

V usage is TRBV19 and J usage is TRBJ2-5; D not certain. Germline lookup yields CDR1 LNHDA and CDR2 SQIVND (reference sequence). This CDR3 contains 13 residues. V lost 1 base to trimming and J lost 0 bases, with 3 bases between them. The CDR3 reads CASSIVDQETQYF. DNA for the CDR3: TGTGCCAGTAGTATAGTCGACCAAGAGACCCAGTACTTC.

V is TRBV10-3 and J is TRBJ1-5; D perhaps matches TRBD1 (6 bases). Trimming removed 4 bases from V and 3 bases from J, with 10 bases in between. Germline CDR1 ENHRY, CDR2 SYGVKD. The CDR3 is 14 residues long. The DNA of the CDR3 is TGTGCCATCAGTGCCGACAGGTTCAATCAGCCCCAGCATTTT. Protein: CAISADRFNQPQHF.

V and J are TRBV28 and TRBJ2-5, with D perhaps matching TRBD1 (5 bases). The DNA end lines up better with TRBJ2-7; the J call may be wrong. The CDR3 is 13 residues long. CDR1 is MDHEN, CDR2 SYDVKM, per germline. CDR3 in DNA: TGTGCCAGCAGGCTTACAGGTAGCTACGAGCAGTACTTC. It codes for CASRLTGSYEQYF.

This chain joins TRBV19 and TRBJ2-7; 14 bases line up with TRBD2. V shed 3 bases, J shed 3 bases, and the junction held 1 base outside the gene matches. The CDR3 contains 15 residues. Germline V gives CDR1 LNHDA, CDR2 SQIVND (reference sequence). The CDR3 sequence is CASSIGTSGSYEQYF. The CDR3 DNA reads TGTGCCAGTAGTATCGGGACTAGCGGGAGCTACGAGCAGTACTTC.

DNA of the CDR3: TGTGCCAGCAGTAAGCTGGGGACTGTCAGCGAGGAGCAGTTCTTC. Translated, it gives CASSKLGTVSEEQFF. The chain uses TRBV28 and TRBJ2-1; perhaps TRBD2 as D (6 bases). CDR3 length equals 15 residues. In germline, CDR1 is MDHEN, CDR2 SYDVKM. The germline V and J ends were trimmed by 5 bases and 10 bases, with 21 bases remaining between them.

The chain uses TRBV19 and TRBJ2-1; 12 bases are a match to TRBD2. The CDR3 spans 15 residues. Trimming at V came to 4 bases and at J to 4 bases, leaving 2 bases not matched to a gene. Germline V lookup: CDR1 LNHDA, CDR2 SQIVND (reference sequence). CDR3: CASSTTSGGYNEQFF. In DNA, the CDR3 is TGTGCCAGTAGTACGACTAGCGGGGGTTACAATGAGCAGTTCTTC.

In its sample, this clone was seen once. V usage is TRBV18 and J usage is TRBJ1-2; D ambiguous. Trimming removed 6 bases at V and 8 bases at J, with 25 bases between. The CDR3 sequence is 16 residues long. Germline CDR1 is KGHSH and CDR2 is LQKENI. CDR3 loop: CASSRQGGPTYLGYTF. DNA for the CDR3: TGTGCCAGCTCCCGACAAGGAGGGCCAACCTACCTAGGCTACACCTTC.

The chain recombines TRBV15 with TRBJ2-1; 13 nucleotides line up with TRBD2. V shed 2 bases and J 9 bases; nucleotides not matched to a gene: 7. The length of the CDR3 is 16 residues. Germline CDR1 LNHNV, CDR2 YYDKDF (reference sequence). CDR3 residues: CATSRNPGTSGTEQFF. For the CDR3, the DNA is TGTGCCACCAGCAGAAATCCGGGGACTAGCGGGACTGAGCAGTTCTTC.

This chain joins TRBV18 and TRBJ2-5, with TRBD2 matching over 9 bases. The J segment lost 1 base and the V segment lost 2 bases, leaving 14 bases of the junction unmatched. There are 19 residues in the CDR3. Germline V gives CDR1 KGHSH, CDR2 LQKENI. Written as DNA, the CDR3 is TGTGCCAGCTCACCAGTTGCGGGAGGGCCCTGGTCCTCCCAAGAGACCCAGTACTTC. This translates into CASSPVAGGPWSSQETQYF.

Written as DNA, the CDR3 is TGCAGCGTTGAAGGGGGGCCAGGGGGAGTCCCCTACGAGCAGTACTTC. Protein: CSVEGGPGGVPYEQYF. This chain links TRBV29-1 with TRBJ2-7; 7 bases fit TRBD1. There are 16 residues in the CDR3. V shed 1 base and J 2 bases; nucleotides not matched to a gene: 11. Germline V lookup: CDR1 SQVTM, CDR2 ANQGSEA.

This clone was observed a few times. The rearrangement uses TRBV7-8 and TRBJ1-1; D may be TRBD1 (5 bases). Germline V gene data show CDR1 as SGHVS and CDR2 as FQNEAQ. The CDR3 runs to 14 residues. Trimming stripped 5 bases from V and 0 bases from J, with 10 bases between. The CDR3 DNA is TGTGCCAGCAGCCCCCAACAGGTGAACACTGAAGCTTTCTTT. It translates to CASSPQQVNTEAFF.

This chain joins TRBV29-1 and TRBJ2-3, with TRBD2 matching over 7 bases. Losses at the gene ends were 3 bases for V and 1 base for J; bases not matched to a gene: 10. The CDR3 loop spans 16 amino acids. Per the germline V gene, CDR1 is SQVTM and CDR2 is ANQGSEA. CDR3 in DNA: TGCAGCGTTGAGGGCGCACTAGCGACCCGCACAGATACGCAGTATTTT. It translates to CSVEGALATRTDTQYF.

The chain uses TRBV5-1 and TRBJ1-3; TRBD1 aligns across 9 bases. Germline V gene sequence: CDR1 SGHRS, CDR2 YFSETQ. This CDR3 has 15 residues. V shed 5 bases and J 4 bases; nucleotides not matched to a gene: 7. CDR3 sequence: CASRNIQGAGNTIYF. The CDR3 DNA sequence: TGCGCCAGCAGAAATATACAGGGGGCAGGAAACACCATATATTTT.

The chain is built from TRBV6-1 and TRBJ1-4; maybe TRBD1 (5 bases). The CDR3 totals 13 residues. Trimming took 6 bases from V and 7 from J, leaving 12 bases between them. Germline V gene data show CDR1 as MNHNS and CDR2 as SASEGT. CDR3 in amino acids: CASRASGAEKLFF. The DNA for the CDR3 is TGTGCCAGCAGAGCTAGTGGGGCTGAAAAACTGTTTTTT.

This clone was picked up one time. The V and J genes are TRBV6-6 and TRBJ2-7, with 8 bases fitting TRBD2. Germline CDR1 is MNHNY and CDR2 is SVGAGI (reference sequence). The CDR3 totals 16 residues. Trimming at V came to 6 bases and at J to 5 bases, leaving 15 bases not matched to a gene. In DNA, the CDR3 is TGTGCCAGCAGACAAAGCGGGAGCCGCCTCTTGGACGAGCAGTACTTC. Amino acid sequence: CASRQSGSRLLDEQYF.

V gene TRBV5-8 combines with J gene TRBJ2-7; a weak D match, TRBD1 (6 bases). CDR1 SGHTS and CDR2 YDEGEE come from the germline V gene. The CDR3 has 14 residues. Trimming cost V 6 bases and J 3 bases, with 16 bases left between them. CDR3 in amino acids: CASTDFGTFYEQYF. For the CDR3, the DNA is TGTGCCAGCACGGACTTCGGGACATTCTACGAGCAGTACTTC. The full variable domain, with the rest looked up from reference TRBV5-8 and TRBJ2-7, is EAGVTQSPTHLIKTRGQQATLRCSPISGHTSVYWYQQALGLGLQFLLWYDEGEERNRGNFPPRFSGRQFPNYSSELNVNALELEDSALYLCASTDFGTFYEQYFGPGTRLTVT.